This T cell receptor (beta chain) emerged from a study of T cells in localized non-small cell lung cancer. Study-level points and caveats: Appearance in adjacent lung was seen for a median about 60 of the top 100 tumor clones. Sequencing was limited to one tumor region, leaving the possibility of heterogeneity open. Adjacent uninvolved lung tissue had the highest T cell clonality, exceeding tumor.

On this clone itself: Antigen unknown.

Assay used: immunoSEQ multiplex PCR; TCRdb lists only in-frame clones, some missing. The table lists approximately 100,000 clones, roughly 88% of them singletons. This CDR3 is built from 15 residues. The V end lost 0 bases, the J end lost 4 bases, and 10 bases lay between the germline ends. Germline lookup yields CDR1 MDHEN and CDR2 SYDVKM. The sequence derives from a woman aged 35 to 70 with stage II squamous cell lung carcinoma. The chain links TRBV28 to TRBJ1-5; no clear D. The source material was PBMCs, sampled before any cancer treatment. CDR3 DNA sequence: TGTGCCAGCAGTTTATGGGGCACAGCTAATCAGCCCCAGCATTTT. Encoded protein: CASSLWGTANQPQHF.